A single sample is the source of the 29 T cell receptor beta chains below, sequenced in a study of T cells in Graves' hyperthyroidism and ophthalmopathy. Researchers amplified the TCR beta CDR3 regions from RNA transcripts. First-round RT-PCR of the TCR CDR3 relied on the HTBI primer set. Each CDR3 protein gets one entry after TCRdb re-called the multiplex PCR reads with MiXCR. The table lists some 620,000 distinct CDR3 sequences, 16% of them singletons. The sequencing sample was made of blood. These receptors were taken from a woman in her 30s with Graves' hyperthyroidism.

CDR3 in amino acids: CASSLARWGPPQYF. For the CDR3, the DNA is TGTGCCAGCAGCTTAGCGCGGTGGGGGCCCCCTCAGTACTTC. The rearrangement joins TRBV7-9 to TRBJ2-5; possible D gene TRBD1, 6 bases. V dropped 0 bases and J dropped 11 bases, with 16 bases sitting between them. Germline lookup yields CDR1 SEHNR and CDR2 FQNEAQ (reference sequence). There are 14 residues in the CDR3.

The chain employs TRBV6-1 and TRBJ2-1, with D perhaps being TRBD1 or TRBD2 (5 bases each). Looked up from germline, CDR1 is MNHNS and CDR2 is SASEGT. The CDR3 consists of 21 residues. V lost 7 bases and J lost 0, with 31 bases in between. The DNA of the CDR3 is TGTGCCAGCAAAATAAATCCGGGGCGCTCCAGAGCCCATAACTCCTACAATGAGCAGTTCTTC. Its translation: CASKINPGRSRAHNSYNEQFF.

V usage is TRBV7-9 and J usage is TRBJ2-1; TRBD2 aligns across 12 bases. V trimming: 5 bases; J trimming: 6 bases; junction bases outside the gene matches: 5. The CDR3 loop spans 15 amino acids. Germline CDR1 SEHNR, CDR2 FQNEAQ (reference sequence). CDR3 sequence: CASSRTSGMINEQFF. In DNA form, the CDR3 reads TGTGCCAGCAGCCGGACTAGCGGGATGATCAATGAGCAGTTCTTC.

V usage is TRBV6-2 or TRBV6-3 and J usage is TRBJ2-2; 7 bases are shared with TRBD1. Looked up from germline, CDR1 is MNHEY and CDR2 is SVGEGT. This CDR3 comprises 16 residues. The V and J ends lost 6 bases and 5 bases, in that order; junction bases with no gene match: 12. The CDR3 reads CASRKEGARGTGELFF. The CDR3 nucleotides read TGTGCCAGCAGAAAAGAAGGGGCCAGGGGGACCGGGGAGCTGTTTTTT.

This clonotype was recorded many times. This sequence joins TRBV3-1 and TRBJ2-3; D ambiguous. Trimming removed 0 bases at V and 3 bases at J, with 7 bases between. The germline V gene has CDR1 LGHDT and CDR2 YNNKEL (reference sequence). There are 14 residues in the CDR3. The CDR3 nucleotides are TGTGCCAGCAGCCAAGAGCGCGGAACAGATACGCAGTATTTT. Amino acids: CASSQERGTDTQYF.

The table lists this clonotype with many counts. The CDR3 here is CASSWDGYNEQFF. The CDR3 bases are TGTGCCAGCAGCTGGGACGGCTACAATGAGCAGTTCTTC. V gene TRBV7-9 combines with J gene TRBJ2-1, with D possibly being TRBD1 or TRBD2 (5 bases each). Germline lookup yields CDR1 SEHNR and CDR2 FQNEAQ (reference sequence). The CDR3 totals 13 residues. Trimming cost V 4 bases and J 3 bases, with 7 bases left between them.

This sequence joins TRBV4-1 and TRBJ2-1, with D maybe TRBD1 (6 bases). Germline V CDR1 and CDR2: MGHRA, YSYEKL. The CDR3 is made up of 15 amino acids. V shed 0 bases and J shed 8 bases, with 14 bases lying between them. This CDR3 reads CASSQDNRVGDEQFF. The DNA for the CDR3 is TGCGCCAGCAGCCAAGATAACAGGGTAGGAGATGAGCAGTTCTTC.

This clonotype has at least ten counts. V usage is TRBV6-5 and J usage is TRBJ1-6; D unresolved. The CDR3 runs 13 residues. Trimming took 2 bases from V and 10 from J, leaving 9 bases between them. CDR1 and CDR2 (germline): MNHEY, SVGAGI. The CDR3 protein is CASSYMVESPLHF. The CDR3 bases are TGTGCCAGCAGTTACATGGTGGAATCACCCCTCCACTTT.

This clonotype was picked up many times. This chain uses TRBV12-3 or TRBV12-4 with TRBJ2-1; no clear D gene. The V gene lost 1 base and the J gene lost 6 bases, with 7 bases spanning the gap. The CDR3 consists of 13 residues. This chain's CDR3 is CASSLGGVNEQFF. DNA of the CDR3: TGTGCCAGCAGTTTAGGAGGAGTCAATGAGCAGTTCTTC.

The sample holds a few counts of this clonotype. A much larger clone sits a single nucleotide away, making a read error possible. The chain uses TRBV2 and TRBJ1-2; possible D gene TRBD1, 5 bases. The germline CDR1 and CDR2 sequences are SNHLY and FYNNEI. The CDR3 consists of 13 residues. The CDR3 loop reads CASSTTANYGCTF. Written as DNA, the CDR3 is TGTGCCAGCAGTACGACAGCTAACTATGGCTGCACCTTC.

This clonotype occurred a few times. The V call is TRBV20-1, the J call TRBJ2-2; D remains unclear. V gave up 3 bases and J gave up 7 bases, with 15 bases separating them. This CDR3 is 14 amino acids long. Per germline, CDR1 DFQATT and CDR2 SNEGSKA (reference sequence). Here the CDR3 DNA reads TGCAGTGCTAGGAGGCCGGGTCTGGGCGGGGAGCTGTTTTTT. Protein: CSARRPGLGGELFF.

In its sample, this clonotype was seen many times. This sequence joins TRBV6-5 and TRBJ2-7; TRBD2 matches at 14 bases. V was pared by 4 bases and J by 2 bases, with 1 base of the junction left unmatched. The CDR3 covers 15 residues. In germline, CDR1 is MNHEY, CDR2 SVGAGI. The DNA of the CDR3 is TGTGCCAGCAGTTGGGGACTAGCGGGGGCCTACGAGCAGTACTTC. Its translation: CASSWGLAGAYEQYF.

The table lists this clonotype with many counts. CDR3 protein: CASSLSNTQYF. CDR3 bases: TGTGCCAGCAGTTTATCCAATACGCAGTATTTT. This chain links TRBV12-3 or TRBV12-4 with TRBJ2-3; no definite D call. The CDR3 sequence is 11 residues long. Trimming shortened V by 2 bases and J by 7 bases, and 4 bases separated the two germline ends.

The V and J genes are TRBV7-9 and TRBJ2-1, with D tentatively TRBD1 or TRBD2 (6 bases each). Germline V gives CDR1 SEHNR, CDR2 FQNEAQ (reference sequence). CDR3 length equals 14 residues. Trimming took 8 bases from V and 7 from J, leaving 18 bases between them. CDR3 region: CASLIEWGANEQFF. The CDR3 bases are TGTGCCAGCCTGATTGAGTGGGGGGCGAATGAGCAGTTCTTC.

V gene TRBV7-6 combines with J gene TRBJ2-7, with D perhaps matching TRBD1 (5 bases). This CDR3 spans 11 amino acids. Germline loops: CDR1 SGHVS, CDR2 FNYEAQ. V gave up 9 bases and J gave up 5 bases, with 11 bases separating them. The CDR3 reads CARDTVDEQYF. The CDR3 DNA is TGTGCCAGGGACACGGTCGACGAGCAGTACTTC.

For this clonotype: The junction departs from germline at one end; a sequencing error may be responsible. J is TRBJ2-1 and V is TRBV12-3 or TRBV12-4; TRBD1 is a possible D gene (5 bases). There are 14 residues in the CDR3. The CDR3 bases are TGTGCCAGCATCCTGCAGGGTATCCGGAATGAGCCGTTCTTC. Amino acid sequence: CASILQGIRNEPFF.

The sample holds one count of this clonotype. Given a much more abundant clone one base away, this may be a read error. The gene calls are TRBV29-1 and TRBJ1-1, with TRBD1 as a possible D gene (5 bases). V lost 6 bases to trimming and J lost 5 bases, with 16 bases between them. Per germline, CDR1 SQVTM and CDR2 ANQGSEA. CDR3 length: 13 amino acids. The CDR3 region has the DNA TGCAGCGTAAGCCCTGGGGGAGTAACTGAAGCTTTCTTT. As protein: CSVSPGGVTEAFF.

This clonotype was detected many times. The CDR3 nucleotides read TGCAGCGACGTGGGACGGACGAACACTGAAGCTTTCTTT. As protein: CSDVGRTNTEAFF. The rearrangement links TRBV29-1 to TRBJ1-1, with D perhaps TRBD1 (5 bases). Germline-derived CDR1 and CDR2 are SQVTM and ANQGSEA. This CDR3 is 13 amino acids long. V lost 7 bases and J lost 1, with 13 bases in between.

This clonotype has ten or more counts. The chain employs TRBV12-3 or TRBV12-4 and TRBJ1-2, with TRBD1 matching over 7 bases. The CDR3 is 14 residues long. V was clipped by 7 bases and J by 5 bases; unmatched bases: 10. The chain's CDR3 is CASKKGQWEYGYTF. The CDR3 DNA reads TGTGCCAGCAAAAAGGGACAGTGGGAGTATGGCTACACCTTC.

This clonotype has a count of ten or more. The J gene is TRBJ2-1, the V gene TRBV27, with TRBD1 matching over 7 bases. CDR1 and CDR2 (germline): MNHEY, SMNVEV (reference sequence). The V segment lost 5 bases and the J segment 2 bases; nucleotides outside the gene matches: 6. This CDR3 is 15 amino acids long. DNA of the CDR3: TGTGCCAGCAGTGACTCCGGGACAGCCTACAATGAGCAGTTCTTC. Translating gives CASSDSGTAYNEQFF.

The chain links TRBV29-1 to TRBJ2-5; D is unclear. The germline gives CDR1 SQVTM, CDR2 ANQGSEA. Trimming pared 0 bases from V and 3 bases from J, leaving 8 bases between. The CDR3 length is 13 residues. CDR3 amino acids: CSVEEVTEETQYF. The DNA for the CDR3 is TGCAGCGTTGAAGAGGTAACAGAAGAGACCCAGTACTTC. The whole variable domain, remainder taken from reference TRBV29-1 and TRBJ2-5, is SAVISQKPSRDICQRGTSLTIQCQVDSQVTMMFWYRQQPGQSLTLIATANQGSEATYESGFVIDKFPISRPNLTFSTLTVSNMSPEDSSIYLCSVEEVTEETQYFGPGTRLLVL.

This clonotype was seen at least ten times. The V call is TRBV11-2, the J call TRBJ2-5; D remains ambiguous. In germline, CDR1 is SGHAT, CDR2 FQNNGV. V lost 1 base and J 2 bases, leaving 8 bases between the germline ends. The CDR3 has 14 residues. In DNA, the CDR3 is TGTGCCAGCAGCTTAGCGGGCAGACAAGAGACCCAGTACTTC. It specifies CASSLAGRQETQYF.

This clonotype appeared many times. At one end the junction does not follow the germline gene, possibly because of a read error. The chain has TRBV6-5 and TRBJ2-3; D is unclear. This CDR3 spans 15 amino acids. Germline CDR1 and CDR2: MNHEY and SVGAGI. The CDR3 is CASSYSGGSTDTQYF. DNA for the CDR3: TGTGCCAGCAGCTACTCTGGTGGGAGCACAGATACGCAGTATTTT.

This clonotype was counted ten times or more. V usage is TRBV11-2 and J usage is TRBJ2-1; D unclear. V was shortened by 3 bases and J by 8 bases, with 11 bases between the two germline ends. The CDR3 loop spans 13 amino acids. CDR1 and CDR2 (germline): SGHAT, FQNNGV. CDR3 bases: TGTGCCAGCAGCTTTAAAAGGGCGGATGAGCAGTTCTTC. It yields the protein CASSFKRADEQFF.

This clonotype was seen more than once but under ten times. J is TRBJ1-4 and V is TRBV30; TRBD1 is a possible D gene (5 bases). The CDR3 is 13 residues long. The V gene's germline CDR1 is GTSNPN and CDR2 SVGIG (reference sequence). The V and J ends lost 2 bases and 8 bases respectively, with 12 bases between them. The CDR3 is CAWSLQGGEKLFF. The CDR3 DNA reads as TGTGCCTGGAGTTTGCAGGGAGGGGAAAAACTGTTTTTT.

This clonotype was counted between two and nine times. CDR3 region: CSVEGHLKRRGNTEAFF. Written as DNA, the CDR3 is TGCAGCGTTGAAGGGCATCTGAAAAGGCGGGGAAACACTGAAGCTTTCTTT. This rearrangement joins TRBV29-1 to TRBJ1-1; D remains unclear. Per the germline V gene, CDR1 is SQVTM and CDR2 is ANQGSEA. This CDR3 region has 17 residues. Trimming pared 1 base from V and 2 bases from J, leaving 20 bases between.

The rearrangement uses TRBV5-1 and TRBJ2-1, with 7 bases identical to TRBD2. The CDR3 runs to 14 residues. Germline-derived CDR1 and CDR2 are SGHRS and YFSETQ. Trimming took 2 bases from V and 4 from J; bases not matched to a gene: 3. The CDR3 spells CASSFVGGYNEQFF. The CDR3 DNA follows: TGCGCCAGCAGCTTTGTGGGAGGGTACAATGAGCAGTTCTTC.

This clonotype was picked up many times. CDR3 in DNA: TGTGCCATCTCGGGGGGGACTTCCTCCTACGAGCAGTACTTC. This sequence encodes CAISGGTSSYEQYF. The genes are TRBV10-3 and TRBJ2-7, with TRBD2 matching 8 bases. Germline CDR1 and CDR2: ENHRY and SYGVKD. The V gene end was trimmed by 8 bases and the J gene end by 0 bases; junction bases not matched to a gene: 6. This CDR3 has 14 residues.

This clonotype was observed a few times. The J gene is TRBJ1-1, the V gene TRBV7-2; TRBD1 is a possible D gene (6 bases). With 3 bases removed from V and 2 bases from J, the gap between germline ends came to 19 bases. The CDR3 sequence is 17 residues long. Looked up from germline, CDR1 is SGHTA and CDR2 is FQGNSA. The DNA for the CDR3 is TGTGCCAGCAGCTTGGGACTTTACAGGGCCAAAAACACTGAAGCTTTCTTT. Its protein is CASSLGLYRAKNTEAFF.